The 5 T cell receptor beta chains presented below share a single source sample, sequenced in a study of response to subunit inactivated influenza vaccine. MiXCR, applied by TCRdb to the RT-PCR reads, yields one record per CDR3 protein. The top ten hold roughly a tenth of the sample, which has fewer than 200,000 distinct CDR3 sequences, around 9.2% seen once. Sequenced here: non-naive T cells sorted from PBMCs, sampled on the day of vaccination. The source is a man aged 45 to 65 who received an inactivated influenza vaccine.

The sample holds many counts of this clonotype. The rearrangement uses TRBV5-1 and TRBJ2-5; 10 nucleotides agree with TRBD2. Germline V gene sequence: CDR1 SGHRS, CDR2 YFSETQ. V lost 4 bases and J lost 4; bases outside the gene matches: 7. The CDR3 covers 15 residues. The DNA for the CDR3 is TGCGCCAGCAGCCTGACTAGCGGGCTCACAGAGACCCAGTACTTC. Translation: CASSLTSGLTETQYF.

This clonotype showed up just a few times. The gene calls are TRBV5-6 and TRBJ2-1, with TRBD2 identical over 11 bases. V lost 0 bases and J lost 3; bases outside the gene matches: 11. Germline CDR1 SGHDT, CDR2 YYEEEE. The CDR3 is 19 residues long. As DNA, the CDR3 is TGTGCCAGCAGCTTGGGGGCTAGCGGGGGGATCTCCGGCTACAATGAGCAGTTCTTC. Translated: CASSLGASGGISGYNEQFF.

This rearrangement joins TRBV29-1 to TRBJ2-7; D may correspond to TRBD1 or TRBD2 (6 bases each). CDR1 is SQVTM and CDR2 is ANQGSEA in the germline V gene. The CDR3 sequence is 16 residues long. Deletions cut 0 bases from V and 4 bases from J, with 19 bases between. In nucleotides, the CDR3 is TGCAGCGTTGAAGATCCGGGGGACACCTCGGGATACGAGCAGTACTTC. Protein product: CSVEDPGDTSGYEQYF.

This chain joins TRBV7-2 and TRBJ2-1; perhaps TRBD1 as D (6 bases). This CDR3 comprises 15 residues. From germline, CDR1 is SGHTA and CDR2 FQGNSA. V was pared by 1 base and J by 9 bases, with 16 bases between. The CDR3 loop reads CASSLGRGGWSEQFF. The CDR3 nucleotides are TGTGCCAGCAGCTTAGGCAGGGGCGGGTGGAGTGAGCAGTTCTTC.

This clonotype was counted at least ten times. The chain recombines TRBV5-1 with TRBJ2-7; D is perhaps TRBD1 (5 bases). V lost 2 bases, J lost 5 bases, and 17 bases lay in between. Germline lookup yields CDR1 SGHRS and CDR2 YFSETQ. The CDR3 is made up of 15 amino acids. CDR3 in amino acids: CASSLQGAIEDEQYF. Written as DNA, the CDR3 is TGCGCCAGCAGCTTACAAGGGGCGATAGAGGACGAGCAGTACTTC.